The sequence of this T cell receptor beta chain was determined in a study of human T cells and chemical hapten exposure. Single cDNA molecules in the library carried unique molecular identifiers attached during preparation. TCRdb used MiXCR to reprocess the 5' RACE reads, holding one entry per CDR3 protein. The data show 65,000 to 95,000 distinct CDR3 sequences, about 8% seen once. In this sample, this clonotype turned up a few times. V lost 4 bases, J lost 6 bases, and 7 bases stayed unmatched. Germline V gene sequence: CDR1 SGDLS, CDR2 YYNGEE. This CDR3 is 15 amino acids long. Total RNA came from unfractionated whole blood.

The source of this sequence is a male donor in good health. The gene calls are TRBV9 and TRBJ2-1; 10 nucleotides agree with TRBD1. Here the CDR3 DNA reads TGTGCCAGCAGCCCCCAGGACAGGGGGGGCAATGAGCAGTTCTTC. Translating it yields CASSPQDRGGNEQFF.